This T cell receptor (beta chain) emerged from a study of CD4 T cells in relation to SARS-CoV-2 and coronaviruses. Study-wide background: Shared crossreactive spike epitopes were mapped to their HLA restriction.

Study results and caveats: In roughly 60% of donors, memory CD4+ clonotypes crossrecognized SARS-CoV-2 and at least one common cold coronavirus spike. Compared with monoreactive clones, crossreactive clones showed significantly weaker SARS-CoV-2 expansion.

As concerns this clone: As yet, its antigen is unknown.

The protocol was immunoSEQ multiplex PCR, while the TCRdb copy is restricted to in-frame clones and leaves out a portion. The top ten hold around 1.6% of the sample, which has 65,000 or so clones, over 80% seen once. Looked up from germline, CDR1 is MGHRA and CDR2 is YSYEKL. V lost 3 bases, J lost 9 bases, and 9 bases stayed unmatched. The CDR3 loop spans 15 amino acids. CD4+ T cells from unexposed donors were obtained before the COVID-19 pandemic (2011-2018). Material for sequencing was memory CD4+ T cells from PBMCs. This clonotype was sampled from a human donor in good health. The chain has TRBV4-1 and TRBJ1-5; 9 bases are a match to TRBD1. This chain's CDR3 is CASSQQDRGGWPQHF. CDR3 bases: TGCGCCAGCAGCCAGCAGGACAGGGGAGGATGGCCCCAGCATTTT.